This T cell receptor beta chain was sequenced during a study of CD8 T cells in ankylosing spondylitis. Overall study findings and caveats: Reportedly, significant enrichment of disease-linked clones occurred in matched ankylosing spondylitis synovial fluid. Disease-linked clones proved CD8+ and comparatively uncommon in peripheral blood.

MiXCR was run by TCRdb on the 5' RACE reads, yielding one entry per CDR3 protein. The sample records 200,000 to 250,000 distinct CDR3 sequences, 8% to 11% being singletons. This clonotype was recorded at least ten times. Its target is not known. Trimming stripped 6 bases from V and 7 bases from J, with 15 bases between. The CDR3 spans 14 residues. The chain is built from TRBV12-3 or TRBV12-4 and TRBJ1-4, with D maybe TRBD1 (5 bases). Sequenced material: blood, either unsorted or a sorted T cell fraction (not recorded which). The TCR sequence derives from a male donor with ankylosing spondylitis or in good health (not recorded which). CDR3 sequence (DNA): TGTGCCAGCAGGCAGGGAAGCTCCAGTGAAAAACTGTTTTTT. Translating gives CASRQGSSSEKLFF.